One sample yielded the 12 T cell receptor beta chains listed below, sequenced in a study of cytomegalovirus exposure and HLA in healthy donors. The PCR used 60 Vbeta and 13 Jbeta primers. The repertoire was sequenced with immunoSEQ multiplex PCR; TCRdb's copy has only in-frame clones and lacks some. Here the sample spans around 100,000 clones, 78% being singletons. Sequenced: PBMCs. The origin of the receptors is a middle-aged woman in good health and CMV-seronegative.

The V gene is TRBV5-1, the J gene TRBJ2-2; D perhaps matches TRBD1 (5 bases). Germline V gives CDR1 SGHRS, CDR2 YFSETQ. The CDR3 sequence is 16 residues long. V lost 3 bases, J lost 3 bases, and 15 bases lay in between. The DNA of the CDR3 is TGCGCCAGCAGCTCCACCCGCCTAGGGGACACCGGGGAGCTGTTTTTT. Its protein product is CASSSTRLGDTGELFF. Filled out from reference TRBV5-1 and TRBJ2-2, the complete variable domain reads KAGVTQTPRYLIKTRGQQVTLSCSPISGHRSVSWYQQTPGQGLQFLFEYFSETQRNKGNFPGRFSGRQFSNSRSEMNVSTLELGDSALYLCASSSTRLGDTGELFFGEGSRLTVL.

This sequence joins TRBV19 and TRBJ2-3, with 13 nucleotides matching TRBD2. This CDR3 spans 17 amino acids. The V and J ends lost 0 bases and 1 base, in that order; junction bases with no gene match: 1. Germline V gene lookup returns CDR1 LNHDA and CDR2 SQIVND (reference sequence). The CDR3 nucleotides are TGTGCCAGTAGTATAGAACTAGCGGGAGGGGGCACAGATACGCAGTATTTT. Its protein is CASSIELAGGGTDTQYF.

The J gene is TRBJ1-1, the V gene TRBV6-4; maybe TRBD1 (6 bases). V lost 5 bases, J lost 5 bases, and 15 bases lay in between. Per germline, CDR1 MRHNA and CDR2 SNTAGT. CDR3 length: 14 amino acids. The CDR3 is CASSPGGAGTEAFF. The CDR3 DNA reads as TGTGCCAGCAGTCCGGGGGGGGCCGGTACTGAAGCTTTCTTT.

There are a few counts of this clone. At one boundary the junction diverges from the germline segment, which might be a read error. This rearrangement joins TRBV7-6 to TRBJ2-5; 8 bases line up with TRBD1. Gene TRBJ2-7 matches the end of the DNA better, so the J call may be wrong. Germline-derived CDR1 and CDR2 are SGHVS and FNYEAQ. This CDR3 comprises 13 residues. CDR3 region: CASWAGGSHEQYF. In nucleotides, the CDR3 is TGTGCCAGCTGGGCAGGGGGCTCCCACGAGCAGTACTTC.

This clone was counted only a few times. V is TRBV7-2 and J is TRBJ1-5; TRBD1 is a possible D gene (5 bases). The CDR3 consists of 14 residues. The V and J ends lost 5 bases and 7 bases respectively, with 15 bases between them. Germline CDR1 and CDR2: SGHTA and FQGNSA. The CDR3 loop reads CASSPGGVGQPQHF. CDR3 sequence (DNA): TGTGCCAGCAGCCCCGGGGGGGTAGGGCAGCCCCAGCATTTT.

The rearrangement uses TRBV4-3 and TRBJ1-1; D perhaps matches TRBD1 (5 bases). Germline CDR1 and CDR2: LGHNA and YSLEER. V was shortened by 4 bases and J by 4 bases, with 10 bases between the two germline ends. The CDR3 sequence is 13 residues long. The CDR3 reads CASSPTRGTEAFF. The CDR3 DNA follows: TGCGCCAGCAGCCCCACAAGGGGCACTGAAGCTTTCTTT.

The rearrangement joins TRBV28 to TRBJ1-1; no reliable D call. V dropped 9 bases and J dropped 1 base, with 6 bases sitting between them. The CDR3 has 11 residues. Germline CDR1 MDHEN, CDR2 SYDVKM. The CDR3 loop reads CASVGNTEAFF. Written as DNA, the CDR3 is TGTGCCAGTGTCGGGAACACTGAAGCTTTCTTT.

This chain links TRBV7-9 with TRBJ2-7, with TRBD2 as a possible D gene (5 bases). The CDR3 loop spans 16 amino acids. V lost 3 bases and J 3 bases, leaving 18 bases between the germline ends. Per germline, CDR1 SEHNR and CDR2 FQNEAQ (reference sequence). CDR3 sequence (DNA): TGTGCCAGCAGCTTTGTCAGCCCCGGTGGAGGCTACGAGCAGTACTTC. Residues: CASSFVSPGGGYEQYF. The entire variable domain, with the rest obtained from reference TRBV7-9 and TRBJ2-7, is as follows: DTGVSQNPRHKITKRGQNVTFRCDPISEHNRLYWYRQTLGQGPEFLTYFQNEAQLEKSRLLSDRFSAERPKGSFSTLEIQRTEQGDSAMYLCASSFVSPGGGYEQYFGPGTRLTVT.

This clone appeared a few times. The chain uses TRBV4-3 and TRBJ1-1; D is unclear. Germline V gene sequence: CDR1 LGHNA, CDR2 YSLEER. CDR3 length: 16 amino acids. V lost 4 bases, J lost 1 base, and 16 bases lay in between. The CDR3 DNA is TGCGCCAGCAGCCTTCAGGTCGGTAGACGGAACACTGAAGCTTTCTTT. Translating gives CASSLQVGRRNTEAFF.

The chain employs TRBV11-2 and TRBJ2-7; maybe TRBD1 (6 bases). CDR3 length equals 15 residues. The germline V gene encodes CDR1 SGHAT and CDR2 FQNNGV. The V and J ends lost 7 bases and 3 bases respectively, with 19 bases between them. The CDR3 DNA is TGTGCCAGCAAACTGCTCGGACAGAGCCACTACGAGCAGTACTTC. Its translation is CASKLLGQSHYEQYF.

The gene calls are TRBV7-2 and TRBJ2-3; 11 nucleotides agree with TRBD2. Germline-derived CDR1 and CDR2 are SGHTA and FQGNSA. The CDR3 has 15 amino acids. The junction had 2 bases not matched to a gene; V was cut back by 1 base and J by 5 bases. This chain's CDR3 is CASSLGLAGKDTQYF. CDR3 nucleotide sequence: TGTGCCAGCAGCTTAGGACTAGCGGGAAAAGATACGCAGTATTTT. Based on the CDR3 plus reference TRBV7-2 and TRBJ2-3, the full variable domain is GAGVSQSPSNKVTEKGKDVELRCDPISGHTALYWYRQSLGQGLEFLIYFQGNSAPDKSGLPSDRFSAERTGGSVSTLTIQRTQQEDSAVYLCASSLGLAGKDTQYFGPGTRLTVL.

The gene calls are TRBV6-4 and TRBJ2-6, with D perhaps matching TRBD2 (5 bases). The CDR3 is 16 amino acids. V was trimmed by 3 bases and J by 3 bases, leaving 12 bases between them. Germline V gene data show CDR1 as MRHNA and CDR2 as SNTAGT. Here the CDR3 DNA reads TGTGCCAGCAGTGATTCCGAGGCGGGTGGGGCCAACGTCCTGACTTTC. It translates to CASSDSEAGGANVLTF.